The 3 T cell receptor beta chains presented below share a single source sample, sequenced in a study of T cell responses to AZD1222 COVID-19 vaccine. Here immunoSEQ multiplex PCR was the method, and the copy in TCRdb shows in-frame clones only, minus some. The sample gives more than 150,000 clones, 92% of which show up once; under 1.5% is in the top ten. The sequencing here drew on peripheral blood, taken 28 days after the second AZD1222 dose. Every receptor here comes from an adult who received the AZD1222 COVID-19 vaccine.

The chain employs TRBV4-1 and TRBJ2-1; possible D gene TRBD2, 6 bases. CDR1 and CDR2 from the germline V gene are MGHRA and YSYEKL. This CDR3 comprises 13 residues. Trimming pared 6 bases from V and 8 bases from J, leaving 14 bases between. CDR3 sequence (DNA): TGCGCCAGCAGGGGACTTAGCTCTGATGAGCAGTTCTTC. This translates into CASRGLSSDEQFF.

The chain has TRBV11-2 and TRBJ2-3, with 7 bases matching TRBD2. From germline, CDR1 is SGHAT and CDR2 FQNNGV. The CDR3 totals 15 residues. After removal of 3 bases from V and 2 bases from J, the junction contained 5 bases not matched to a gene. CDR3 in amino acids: CASSLGAGSTDTQYF. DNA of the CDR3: TGTGCCAGCAGCTTGGGAGCGGGGTCCACAGATACGCAGTATTTT.

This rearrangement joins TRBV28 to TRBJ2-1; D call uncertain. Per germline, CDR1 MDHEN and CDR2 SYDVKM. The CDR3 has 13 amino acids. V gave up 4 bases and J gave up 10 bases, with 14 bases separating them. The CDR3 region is CASSSFRRVEQFF. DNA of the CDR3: TGTGCCAGCAGTTCCTTTCGAAGGGTCGAGCAGTTCTTC. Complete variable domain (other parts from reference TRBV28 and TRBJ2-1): DVKVTQSSRYLVKRTGEKVFLECVQDMDHENMFWYRQDPGLGLRLIYFSYDVKMKEKGDIPEGYSVSREKKERFSLILESASTNQTSMYLCASSSFRRVEQFFGPGTRLTVL.